This T cell receptor beta chain emerged from a study of CD8+ T cells in alopecia areata. Once RNA had been extracted, it was reverse transcribed into cDNA to act as the sequencing template. Only in-frame clones appear in the TCRdb table, and some are missing; sequencing was by immunoSEQ multiplex PCR. The table records some 170,000 clones, approximately 65% of them present only once. Per germline, CDR1 SQVTM and CDR2 ANQGSEA. Trimming cost V 7 bases and J 3 bases, with 16 bases left between them. This CDR3 comprises 13 residues. The starting material was CD8+ T cells sorted from blood, obtained at week 0. The TCR comes from a human donor with alopecia areata. The V and J genes are TRBV29-1 and TRBJ2-7, with D possibly matching TRBD2 (5 bases). The CDR3 reads CSATGPEGYEQYF. The CDR3 bases are TGCAGCGCTACCGGGCCAGAGGGCTACGAGCAGTACTTC.